Listed below are T cell receptor beta chains from one sample, sequenced in a study of cytomegalovirus exposure and HLA in healthy donors. Sequencing was performed with immunoSEQ multiplex PCR; in TCRdb, only in-frame clones are kept and a portion is missing. The sample lists more than 300,000 clones; approximately 90% were seen once. The sample consisted of PBMCs. Receptor source: a young woman in good health and CMV-seronegative. Both conserved end residues are trimmed from each CDR3. D genes are given only for firm matches.

V: TRBV7-7; D: .; CDR3: ASSPGPSTDTQY
V: TRBV29-1; D: .; CDR3: SVEGGETQY
V: TRBV2; D: TRBD2; CDR3: ASRRLAGGQEQY
V: TRBV6-1; D: .; CDR3: ASIVPGEQY
V: TRBV27; D: TRBD1; CDR3: ASSPRTGNGYT
V: TRBV7-8; D: TRBD1; CDR3: ASSQRQGSPLH
V: TRBV2; D: TRBD2; CDR3: ASSEPGGPSPEQF
V: TRBV2; D: .; CDR3: ASSETTQGTEAF
V: TRBV15; D: .; CDR3: ATSRTTVEAF
V: TRBV10-1; D: .; CDR3: ASSEDLGQPQH
V: TRBV10-2; D: .; CDR3: ASSESWASEKLF
V: TRBV30; D: TRBD2; CDR3: AWTGTIGLF